The T cell receptor (beta chain) described here comes from a study of blood T cell repertoires in COVID-19. About the study: Acute and convalescent COVID-19 specimens originated in the United States, Italy and Spain. In each case, the material was cDNA or gDNA derived from T cells, B-cell-depleted T cells, or PBMCs.

There are a few counts of this clone. Assay: immunoSEQ multiplex PCR; the TCRdb copy retains only in-frame clones and omits some. This repertoire shows roughly 330,000 clones, over 75% found once; its top ten account for around 4%. The length of the CDR3 is 14 residues. Trimming at V came to 6 bases and at J to 4 bases, leaving 5 bases not matched to a gene. Germline V gene data show CDR1 as MNHEY and CDR2 as SVGAGI. The origin of this receptor is a woman aged 50 to 60 with active or convalescent COVID-19. This chain connects TRBV6-5 to TRBJ2-1; 8 nucleotides agree with TRBD1. Sequencing was performed on peripheral blood. CDR3 nucleotides: TGTGCCAGCAGCCAGGGGGCAAGATACAATGAGCAGTTCTTC. Translated, it gives CASSQGARYNEQFF.